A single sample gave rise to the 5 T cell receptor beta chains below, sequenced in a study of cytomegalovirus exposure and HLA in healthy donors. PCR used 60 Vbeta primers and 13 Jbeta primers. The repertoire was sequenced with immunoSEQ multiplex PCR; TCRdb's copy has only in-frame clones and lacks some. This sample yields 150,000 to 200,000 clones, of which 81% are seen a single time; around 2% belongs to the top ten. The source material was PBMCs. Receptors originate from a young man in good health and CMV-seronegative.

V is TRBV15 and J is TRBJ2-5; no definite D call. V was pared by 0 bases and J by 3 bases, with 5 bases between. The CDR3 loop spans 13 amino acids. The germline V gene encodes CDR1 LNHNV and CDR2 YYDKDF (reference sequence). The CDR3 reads CATSRDTEETQYF. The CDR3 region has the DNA TGTGCCACCAGCAGAGATACTGAAGAGACCCAGTACTTC.

The DNA for the CDR3 is TGTGCCAGCAGCCAAAATACCTACGAGCAGTACTTC. Translated: CASSQNTYEQYF. The chain joins TRBV6-6 to TRBJ2-5; the D is unclear. The DNA end is a closer match to TRBJ2-7, so the J assignment may be wrong. CDR1 MNHNY and CDR2 SVGAGI come from the germline V gene (reference sequence). The CDR3 length is 12 residues.

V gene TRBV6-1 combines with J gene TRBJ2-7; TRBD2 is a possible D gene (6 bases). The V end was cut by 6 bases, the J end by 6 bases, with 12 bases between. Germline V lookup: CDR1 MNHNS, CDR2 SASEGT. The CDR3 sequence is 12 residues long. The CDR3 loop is CASSLTRREQYF. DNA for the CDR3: TGTGCCAGCAGCTTGACTAGGCGCGAGCAGTACTTC.

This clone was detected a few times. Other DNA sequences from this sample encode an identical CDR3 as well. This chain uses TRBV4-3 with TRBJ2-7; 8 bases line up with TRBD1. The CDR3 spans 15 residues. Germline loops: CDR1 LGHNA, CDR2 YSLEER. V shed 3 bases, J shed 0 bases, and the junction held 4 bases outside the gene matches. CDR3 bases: TGCGCCAGCAGCCATTCCGGGACAGGCTCCTACGAGCAGTACTTC. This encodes CASSHSGTGSYEQYF.

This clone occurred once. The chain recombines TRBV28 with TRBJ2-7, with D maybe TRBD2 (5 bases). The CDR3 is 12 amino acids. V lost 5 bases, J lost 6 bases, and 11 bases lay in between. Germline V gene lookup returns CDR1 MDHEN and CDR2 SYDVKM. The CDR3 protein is CASSGPRGEQYF. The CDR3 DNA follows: TGTGCCAGCAGTGGCCCTCGGGGCGAGCAGTACTTC.